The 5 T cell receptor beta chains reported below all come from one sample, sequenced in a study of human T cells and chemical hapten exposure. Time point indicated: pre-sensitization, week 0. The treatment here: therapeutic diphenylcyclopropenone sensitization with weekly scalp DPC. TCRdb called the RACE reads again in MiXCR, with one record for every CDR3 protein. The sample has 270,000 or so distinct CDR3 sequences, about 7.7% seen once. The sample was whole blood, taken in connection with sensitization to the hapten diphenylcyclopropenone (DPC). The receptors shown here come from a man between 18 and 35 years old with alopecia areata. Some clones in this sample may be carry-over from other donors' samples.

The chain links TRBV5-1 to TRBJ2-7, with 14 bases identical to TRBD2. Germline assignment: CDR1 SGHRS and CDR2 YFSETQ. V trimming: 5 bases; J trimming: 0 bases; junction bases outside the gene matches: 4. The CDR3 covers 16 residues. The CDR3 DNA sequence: TGCGCCAGCAGGGGACTAGCGGGGGCCCGCTCCTACGAGCAGTACTTC. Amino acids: CASRGLAGARSYEQYF. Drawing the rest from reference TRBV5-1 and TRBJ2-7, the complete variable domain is KAGVTQTPRYLIKTRGQQVTLSCSPISGHRSVSWYQQTPGQGLQFLFEYFSETQRNKGNFPGRFSGRQFSNSRSEMNVSTLELGDSALYLCASRGLAGARSYEQYFGPGTRLTVT.

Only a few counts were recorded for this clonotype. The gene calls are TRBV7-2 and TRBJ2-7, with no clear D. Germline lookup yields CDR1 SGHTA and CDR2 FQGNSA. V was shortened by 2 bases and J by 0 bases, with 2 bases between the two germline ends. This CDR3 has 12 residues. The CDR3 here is CASSLHSYEQYF. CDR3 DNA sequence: TGTGCCAGCAGCTTACACTCCTACGAGCAGTACTTC.

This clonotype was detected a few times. CDR3 loop: CASARGSTEAFF. The CDR3 DNA sequence: TGTGCTAGTGCCCGTGGGAGCACTGAAGCTTTCTTT. The chain links TRBV12-5 to TRBJ1-1, with D uncertain. The V and J ends lost 7 bases and 4 bases respectively, with 10 bases between them. This CDR3 is 12 amino acids long. Germline assignment: CDR1 LGHNT and CDR2 FRNRAP.

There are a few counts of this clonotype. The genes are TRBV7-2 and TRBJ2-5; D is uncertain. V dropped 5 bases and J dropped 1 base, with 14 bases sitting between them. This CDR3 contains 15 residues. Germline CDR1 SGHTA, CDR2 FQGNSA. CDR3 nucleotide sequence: TGTGCCAGCAGCCGTCCGTTCAGGTCCCAAGAGACCCAGTACTTC. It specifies CASSRPFRSQETQYF.

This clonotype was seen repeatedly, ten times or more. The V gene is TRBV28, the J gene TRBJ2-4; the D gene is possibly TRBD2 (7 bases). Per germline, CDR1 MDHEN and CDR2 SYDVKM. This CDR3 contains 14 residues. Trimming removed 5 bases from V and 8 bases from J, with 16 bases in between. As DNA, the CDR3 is TGTGCCAGCAGTCCCTTCTGGGGGGGCGACATTCAGTACTTC. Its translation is CASSPFWGGDIQYF.